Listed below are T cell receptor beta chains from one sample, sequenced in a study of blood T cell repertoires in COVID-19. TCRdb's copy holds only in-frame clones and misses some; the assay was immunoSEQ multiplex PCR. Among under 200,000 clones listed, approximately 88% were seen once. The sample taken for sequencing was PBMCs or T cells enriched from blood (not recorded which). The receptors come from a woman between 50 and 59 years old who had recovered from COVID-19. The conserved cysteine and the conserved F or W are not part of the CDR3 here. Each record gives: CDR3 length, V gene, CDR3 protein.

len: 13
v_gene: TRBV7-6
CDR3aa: ASSLARNGTYEQY

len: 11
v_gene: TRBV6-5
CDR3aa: ASSYQGQGMTF

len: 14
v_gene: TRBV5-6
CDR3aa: ASSFISGGYTGELF

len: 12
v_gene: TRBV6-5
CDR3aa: ASSQTGGGDTQY

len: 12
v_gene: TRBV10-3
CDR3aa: AIRETPGGYGYT

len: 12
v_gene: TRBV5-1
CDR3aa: ASSLTPHTGELF

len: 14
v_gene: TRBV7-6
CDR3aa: ASSLSSGGSTDTQY

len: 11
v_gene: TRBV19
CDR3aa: ATSGRAGNTIY

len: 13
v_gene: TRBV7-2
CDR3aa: ASSSRGGSNQPQH

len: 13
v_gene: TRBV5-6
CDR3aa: ASSLGRGSGDTQY

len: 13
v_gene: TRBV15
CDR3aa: ATSRDAGINTEAF

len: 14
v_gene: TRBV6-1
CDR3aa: ASSEAQLAGGYEQY

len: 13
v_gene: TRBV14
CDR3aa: ASSADRGVYTGYT

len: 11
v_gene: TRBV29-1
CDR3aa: SVEQGPSYEQY

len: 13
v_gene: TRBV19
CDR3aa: ASSQGTGNTGELF

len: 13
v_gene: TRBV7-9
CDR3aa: ASSRPGTENYGYT

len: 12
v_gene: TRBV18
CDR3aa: ASLETGIDYGYT

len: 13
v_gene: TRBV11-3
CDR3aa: ASSFSGNYGTEAF

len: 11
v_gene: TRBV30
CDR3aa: AWSVRTDYGYT

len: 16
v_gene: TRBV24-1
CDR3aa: ATSDFRRTGALNYGYT

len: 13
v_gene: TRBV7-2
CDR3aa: ASSGDRGPNYGYT

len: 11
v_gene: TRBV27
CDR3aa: ASSQGRGNTIY

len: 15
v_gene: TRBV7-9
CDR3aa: ASSPRPGQGSLNEQF

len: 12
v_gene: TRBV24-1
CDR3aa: ATIQGRANYGYT

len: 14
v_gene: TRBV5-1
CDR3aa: ASSWDRASLSGELF

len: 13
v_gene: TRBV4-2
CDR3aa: ASSQDAQGYEKLF

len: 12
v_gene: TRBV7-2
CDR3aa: ASSSAGGTGELF

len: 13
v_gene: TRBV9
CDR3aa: ASSPAGYSGNTIY

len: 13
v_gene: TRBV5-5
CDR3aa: ASSLGAGNTGELF

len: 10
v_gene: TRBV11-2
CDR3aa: ASATGVLEQY

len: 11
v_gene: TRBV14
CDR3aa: ASSQDLIDTQY

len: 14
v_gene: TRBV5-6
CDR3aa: ASSLEVGDRGNEQF

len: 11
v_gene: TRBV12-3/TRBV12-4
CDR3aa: ASSFGSGNTIY

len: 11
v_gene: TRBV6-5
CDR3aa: ASSLDSYQPQH

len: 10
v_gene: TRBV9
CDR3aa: ASSTGQSEQF

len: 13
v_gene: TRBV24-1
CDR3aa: ATSGKGRKRNTQY

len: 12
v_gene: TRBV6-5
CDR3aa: ASSYTGTGKEAF

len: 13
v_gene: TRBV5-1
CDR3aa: ASSRDRGPGNTIY

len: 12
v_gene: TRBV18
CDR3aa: ASSPPDRHEKLF

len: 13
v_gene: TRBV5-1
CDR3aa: ASSLLPGEGYGYT

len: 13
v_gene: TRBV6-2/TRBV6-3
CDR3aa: ASSSPQGRNTEAF

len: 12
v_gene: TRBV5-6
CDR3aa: ASSQKQGADTQY

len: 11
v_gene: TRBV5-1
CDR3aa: ASSLGQGFEQY

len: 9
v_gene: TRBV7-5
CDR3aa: DPTPGTEAF

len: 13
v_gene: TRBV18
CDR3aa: ASSPGTDPRTGYT

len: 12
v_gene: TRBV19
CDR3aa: ASSRQGTIYGYT

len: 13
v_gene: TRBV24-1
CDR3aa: ATSDSAAGQKDHT

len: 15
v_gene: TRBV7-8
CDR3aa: ASSLGQGTFSGNTIY

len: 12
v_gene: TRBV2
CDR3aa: ASRRGQSQETQY

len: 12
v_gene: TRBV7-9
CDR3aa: ASSFTGGKTEAF

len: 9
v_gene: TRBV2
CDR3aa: ASSPRHGYT